This T cell receptor (beta chain) was obtained from a study of CD8 T cells in Susac syndrome (dated 2019 in TCRdb). For context, the study as a whole: The study used repertoire sequencing to test whether antigen drove CD8+ T cell activation and differentiation in Susac syndrome. CD8+ T cell repertoire clonality was compared between some 13 healthy donors, approximately 14 Susac syndrome patients and 15 multiple sclerosis patients. Study-wide findings and limitations: The number of individuals in the TCR sequencing and HLA analysis was acknowledged as relatively small.

Points on this clonotype: Its antigen is currently not known. Compared with germline, one end of the junction differs, possibly owing to a read error.

Inclusive of the bounding cysteine and phenylalanine, the CDR3 is 14 residues long. Of the read, only the CDR3 DNA is kept; its 42 bases are in frame from base 1. High-throughput TCR beta sequencing profiled peripheral blood CD8+ and CD4+ T cells from healthy donors, Susac syndrome patients and multiple sclerosis patients. Multiple sclerosis controls were treatment-naive patients with stable or active relapsing-remitting disease fulfilling revised McDonald criteria. Bulk CD8+ and CD4+ T cells were purified magnetically by negative isolation, whereas CD8+ TEMRA cells were enriched by FACS. Blood was drawn into EDTA tubes, processed within 24 hours, and PBMCs were isolated by density gradient centrifugation. PBMCs intended for TCR sequencing were frozen in liquid nitrogen and were later thawed in a 37 degrees C water bath. The sorted or isolated CD4+, CD8+ and CD8+ TEMRA cells reached a purity of at least 90%.

RNA was extracted with the RNeasy kit and 0.5 to 1 ug was reverse transcribed using random hexamers. TCR beta CDR3 regions were amplified with the immunoSEQ multiplex PCR assay covering 54 Vbeta and 13 Jbeta segments. PCR amplification bias was corrected using a synthetic template baseline for primer optimization and computational correction. As for the original processing: Reads were assigned to V, D and J genes according to IMGT and analyzed in immunoSEQ Analyzer, with only productive sequences retained. Clonality was computed as one minus Shannon entropy normalized by log2 of the number of productive unique sequences. Public and private clones were assessed among the 100 most prevalent clones of each patient and control. Susac-specific clones were defined as absent from healthy and MS cohorts, 850 to 1,300 published viral clones and other ImmuneACCESS disease sequences. The public reads were quality trimmed at Q25 with fastp and then assembled into clones with MiXCR by TCRdb, keeping productive beta chains. Each CDR3 protein gets just one entry, which takes the most common genes and DNA from the rows behind it. These V and J calls are TCRdb output, not the study's own analysis. The sample yields tens of thousands of distinct CDR3 sequences; around nine tenths were counted once. Jointly, the top ten make up around 0.49% of the sample.

The clonotype comes from a human donor with multiple sclerosis. The chain is encoded by TRBV12-3 or TRBV12-4 joined to TRBJ2-7; 10 junctional bases match TRBD1. The sequencing input was CD8+ T cells from PBMCs. In nucleotides, the sequence is TGTGCCGGCAGTGGGGACAGGGGTTTCTACGAGCAGTACTTC. Its translation reads: CAGSGDRGFYEQYF.